This T cell receptor (beta chain) emerged from a study of blood T cell repertoires in COVID-19. TCRdb's table, derived via immunoSEQ multiplex PCR, lists solely in-frame clones and lacks some. The data contain 100,000 to 120,000 clones, 82% of them singletons. Germline V gene sequence: CDR1 SGDLS, CDR2 YYNGEE. V was trimmed by 3 bases and J by 2 bases, leaving 12 bases between them. This CDR3 spans 14 amino acids. V usage is TRBV9 and J usage is TRBJ2-7; D may be TRBD1 (6 bases). The clonotype was recovered from a woman in her sixties with acute or convalescent COVID-19. Input material: peripheral blood. The CDR3, as DNA: TGTGCCAGCAGCGGGACAGTAGCTGCCTACGAGCAGTACTTC. Protein sequence: CASSGTVAAYEQYF.